This note documents a single T cell receptor (beta chain) sequence. Its antigen is not yet known. Per-base quality was not reported, and no clone a single base away is much larger than it. There are 13 amino acids in the CDR3, from cysteine to phenylalanine inclusive. Only the CDR3 portion is preserved as DNA: 39 bases, with reading frame beginning at the first base. Reading the germline V gene gives CDR1 SGHRS and CDR2 YFSETQ. Trimming removed 0 bases from V and 2 bases from J, leaving 5 bases between the germline ends. The CDR3 regions of human TCRbeta chains were subjected to immunosequencing. Under the source paper's analysis protocol: Repertoire TCRs were matched against a reference library of SARS-CoV-2-specific TCRs generated with the MIRA antigen-specificity platform. Breadth was defined as the fraction of unique TCRs that were SARS-CoV-2-associated. Depth was defined as the fraction of total T cells that were SARS-CoV-2-associated. Using the MIRA data, each spike-specific TCR was mapped to the spike region that the TCR reacts to and placed in a CD4 or CD8 class. Log10-transformed breadth and depth values were compared by one-way ANOVA with Sidak's multiple comparisons tests. TCRdb took over this immuneACCESS table, retaining in-frame rearrangements with V and J assigned. Such tables are incomplete; in checked studies, under half of the missing clones stem from an unresolved V gene, and the remainder is unexplained. V and J calls and clone size are copied from that table; D and trimming were computed from the DNA. The sample yields 100,000 to 150,000 clones; approximately 92% were counted once. The top ten clones comprise roughly 2% of the sample.

The data stem from a study of T cell responses to AZD1222 COVID-19 vaccine (TCRdb year 2021). About the investigation overall: TCR sequencing was performed for 230 to 250 trial participants, of whom about 210 were given two doses of AZD1222 and about 25 were given two doses of MenACWY control vaccine. Trial participants were enrolled into age subgroups of 18-55, 56-69 and 70-plus years, which contained about 150, 28 and 57 TCR-sequenced participants, respectively.

What the work shows at the level of the full study, not this receptor alone: Because no day 14 peak-response samples were available, the repertoires could be characterized only after the peak T cell response. Spike-specific TCR breadth and depth rose significantly after two AZD1222 doses compared with day 0 and with MenACWY recipients. Participants were mostly white British and included more females than males, and it was suggested by the authors that clonal diversity may have been underestimated. Nearly half of unique spike-specific TCRs reportedly recognized epitopes outside regions mutated in the B.1.351 and B.1.1.7 variants. The whole spike protein was spanned by vaccine-associated CD4 TCRs, and dominant responses were seen in regions 160-218 and 743-854. Conclusions about previously exposed vaccinees were limited because only a handful of AZD1222 recipients were SARS-CoV-2 seropositive at baseline. The 56-69-year group was small, and its depth increase did not reach significance, likely because of low power.

This specimen's time point label, interpreted: about 28 days (+/-7) after the second vaccine dose. Because spike-specific TCR depth and breadth did not differ between the two schedules, AZD1222 recipients who got a second dose at roughly 4 weeks were pooled with those who got a second dose at roughly 12 weeks. Samples from vaccinated people were obtained from the UK trials COV001 and COV002, which included a single-blind randomized controlled phase 2/3 trial of AZD1222 (ChAdOx1 nCoV-19) in healthy adults. Trial participant PBMC samples were collected at day 0 and day 28 after the second dose for TCRbeta chain sequencing.

Sequenced here: peripheral blood, sampled 28 days after the second AZD1222 dose. This receptor was taken from an adult who received the AZD1222 COVID-19 vaccine. The chain joins TRBV5-1 to TRBJ1-2; TRBD1 is possibly the D segment (5 matching bases). The nucleotides read TGCGCCAGCAGCTTGGAGGGGAACTATGGCTACACCTTC. Its translation reads: CASSLEGNYGYTF.